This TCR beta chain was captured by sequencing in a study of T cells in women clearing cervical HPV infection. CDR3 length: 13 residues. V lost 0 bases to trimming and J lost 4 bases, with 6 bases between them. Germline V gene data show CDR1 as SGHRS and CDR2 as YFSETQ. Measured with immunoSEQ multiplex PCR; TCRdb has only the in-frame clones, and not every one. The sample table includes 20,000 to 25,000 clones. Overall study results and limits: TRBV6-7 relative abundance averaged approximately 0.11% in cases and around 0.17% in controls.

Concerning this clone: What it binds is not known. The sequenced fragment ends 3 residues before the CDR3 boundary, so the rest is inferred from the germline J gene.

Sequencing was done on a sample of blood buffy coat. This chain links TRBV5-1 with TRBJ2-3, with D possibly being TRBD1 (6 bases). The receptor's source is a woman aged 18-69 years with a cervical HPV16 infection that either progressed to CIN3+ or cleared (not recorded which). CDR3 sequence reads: CASSLGGPDTQYF. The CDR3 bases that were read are TGCGCCAGCAGCTTGGGGGGGCCAGATACG. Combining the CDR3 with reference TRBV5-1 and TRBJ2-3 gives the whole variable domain KAGVTQTPRYLIKTRGQQVTLSCSPISGHRSVSWYQQTPGQGLQFLFEYFSETQRNKGNFPGRFSGRQFSNSRSEMNVSTLELGDSALYLCASSLGGPDTQYFGPGTRLTVL.